Reported below is one T cell receptor beta chain. This CDR3 comprises 15 residues. CDR1 and CDR2 (germline): SGHTA, FQGNSA. Trimming cost V 8 bases and J 3 bases, with 19 bases left between them. The data were taken from a study of blood T cell repertoires in COVID-19. The data were produced by immunoSEQ multiplex PCR, yet TCRdb's version contains in-frame clones alone and is incomplete. The data show around 370,000 clones, nearly 90% seen once. The rearrangement joins TRBV7-2 to TRBJ1-2; the D is unclear. The TCR sequence derives from a man between 18 and 35 years old with active or convalescent COVID-19. The sequencing sample was made of peripheral blood. CDR3 sequence: CASGSPERTHYGYTF. In DNA form, the CDR3 reads TGTGCCAGCGGCTCACCTGAAAGGACTCACTATGGCTACACCTTC.